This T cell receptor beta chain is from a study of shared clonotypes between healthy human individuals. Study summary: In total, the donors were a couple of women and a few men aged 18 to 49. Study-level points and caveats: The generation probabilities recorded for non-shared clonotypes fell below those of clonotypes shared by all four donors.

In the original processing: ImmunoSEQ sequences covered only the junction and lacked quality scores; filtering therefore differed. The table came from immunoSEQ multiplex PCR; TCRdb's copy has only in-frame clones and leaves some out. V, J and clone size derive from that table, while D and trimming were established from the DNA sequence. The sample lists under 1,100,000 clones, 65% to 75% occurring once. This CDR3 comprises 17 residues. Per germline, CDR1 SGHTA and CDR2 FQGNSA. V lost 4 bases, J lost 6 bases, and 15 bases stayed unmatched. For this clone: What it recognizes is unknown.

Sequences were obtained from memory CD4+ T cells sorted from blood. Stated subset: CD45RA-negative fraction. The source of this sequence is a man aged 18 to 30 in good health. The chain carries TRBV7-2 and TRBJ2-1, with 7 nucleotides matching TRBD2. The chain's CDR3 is CASSSGSKRGEFNEQFF. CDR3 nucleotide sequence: TGTGCCAGCAGCTCGGGGTCGAAGCGGGGCGAGTTCAATGAGCAGTTCTTC.